Below are 7 T cell receptor beta chains sequenced from a single sample in a study of cytomegalovirus exposure and HLA in healthy donors (dated by TCRdb to between 2016 and 2019). Library preparation was by the immunoSEQ multiplex PCR assay. A mixture of 60 forward primers for TCR Vbeta segments and 13 reverse primers for TCR Jbeta segments was used in the multiplex PCR. The table comes from immuneACCESS by way of TCRdb, which keeps in-frame sequences with V and J called. Part of the clones is missing from these tables; in studies checked, under half for an unresolved V gene and the rest for unknown reasons. For this sample the table gives around 200,000 clones, of which over 70% were detected only once. Around 2.8% of the sample is held by the ten biggest clonotypes. The sample taken for sequencing was PBMCs. These receptors all stem from an older woman in good health and CMV-seropositive.

This clone was recorded a few times. This chain connects TRBV11-1 to TRBJ2-1; 12 positions agree with TRBD2. J gave up 10 bases and V 4 bases, and 11 bases lay outside the gene matches. The CDR3 spans 16 residues. Germline CDR1 reads SGHAT; CDR2 reads FQDESV (reference sequence). CDR3 sequence (DNA): TGTGCCAGCAGCTCGCTAGCGGGAGGGCCTGGGGGAGAGCAGTTCTTC. Translated, it gives CASSSLAGGPGGEQFF. Combining the CDR3 with reference TRBV11-1 and TRBJ2-1 gives the whole variable domain EAEVAQSPRYKITEKSQAVAFWCDPISGHATLYWYRQILGQGPELLVQFQDESVVDDSQLPKDRFSAERLKGVDSTLKIQPAELGDSAMYLCASSSLAGGPGGEQFFGPGTRLTVL.

The chain recombines TRBV27 with TRBJ2-4, with TRBD2 matching over 8 bases. The CDR3 consists of 14 residues. Trimming removed 3 bases from V and 7 bases from J; junction bases left unmatched: 5. Germline CDR1 is MNHEY and CDR2 is SMNVEV (reference sequence). CDR3 amino acids: CASSLRGARNIQYF. DNA of the CDR3: TGTGCCAGCAGTTTGCGGGGGGCGCGGAACATTCAGTACTTC.

The chain carries TRBV5-1 and TRBJ1-1; D is possibly TRBD1 (6 bases). This CDR3 spans 16 amino acids. Per the germline V gene, CDR1 is SGHRS and CDR2 is YFSETQ. Trimming cost V 1 base and J 1 base, with 14 bases left between them. The CDR3 DNA is TGCGCCAGCAGCTTGATCCCCGGGACACCGAACACTGAAGCTTTCTTT. Its translation: CASSLIPGTPNTEAFF.

The rearrangement links TRBV25-1 to TRBJ2-7, with a weak D call TRBD1 (6 bases). The V gene's germline CDR1 is MGHDK and CDR2 SYGVNS. The CDR3 is 14 residues long. V was cut by 7 bases and J by 2 bases, with 15 bases left in between. The chain's CDR3 is CASIRTGTPYEQYF. CDR3 nucleotide sequence: TGTGCCAGCATACGTACAGGGACCCCCTACGAGCAGTACTTC.

The rearrangement links TRBV7-9 to TRBJ2-3; 8 bases fit TRBD1. Germline V gives CDR1 SEHNR, CDR2 FQNEAQ (reference sequence). Unmatched junction bases numbered 15, after V lost 5 bases and J lost 2 bases. There are 18 residues in the CDR3. CDR3 DNA sequence: TGTGCCAGCAGCCTTCCACTGCTCAGGACAGGGCACACAGATACGCAGTATTTT. Residues: CASSLPLLRTGHTDTQYF.

V is TRBV27 and J is TRBJ2-3; 9 bases fit TRBD2. CDR3 length: 13 residues. Germline values: CDR1 MNHEY, CDR2 SMNVEV (reference sequence). V lost 6 bases and J lost 4; bases outside the gene matches: 2. The CDR3 loop is CASRRTSADTQYF. The DNA of the CDR3 is TGTGCCAGCAGGAGGACTAGCGCAGATACGCAGTATTTT.

This clone was seen only a few times. The rearrangement links TRBV5-1 to TRBJ2-7; TRBD2 matches at 7 bases. The V and J ends lost 3 bases and 5 bases, in that order; junction bases with no gene match: 11. The CDR3 length is 15 residues. Germline V gene sequence: CDR1 SGHRS, CDR2 YFSETQ. The CDR3 nucleotides read TGCGCCAGCAGCTCCGGTAGGGAGGGAGTCCACGAGCAGTACTTC. It is translated as CASSSGREGVHEQYF.